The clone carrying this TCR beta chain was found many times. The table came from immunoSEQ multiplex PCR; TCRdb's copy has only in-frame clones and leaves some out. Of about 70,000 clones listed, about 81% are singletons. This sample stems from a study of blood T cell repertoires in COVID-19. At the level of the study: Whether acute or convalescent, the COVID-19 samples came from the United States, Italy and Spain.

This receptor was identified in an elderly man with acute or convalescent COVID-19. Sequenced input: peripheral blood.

The CDR3 DNA follows: TGTGCCAGCAGCTCCCAATTGGCGGGTGCAGATACGCAGTATTTT. Translated, it gives CASSSQLAGADTQYF. The chain has TRBV7-2 and TRBJ2-3; weak D call: TRBD2 (5 bases). V was cut by 4 bases and J by 4 bases, with 15 bases left in between. CDR3 size: 15 residues. Germline assignment: CDR1 SGHTA and CDR2 FQGNSA.